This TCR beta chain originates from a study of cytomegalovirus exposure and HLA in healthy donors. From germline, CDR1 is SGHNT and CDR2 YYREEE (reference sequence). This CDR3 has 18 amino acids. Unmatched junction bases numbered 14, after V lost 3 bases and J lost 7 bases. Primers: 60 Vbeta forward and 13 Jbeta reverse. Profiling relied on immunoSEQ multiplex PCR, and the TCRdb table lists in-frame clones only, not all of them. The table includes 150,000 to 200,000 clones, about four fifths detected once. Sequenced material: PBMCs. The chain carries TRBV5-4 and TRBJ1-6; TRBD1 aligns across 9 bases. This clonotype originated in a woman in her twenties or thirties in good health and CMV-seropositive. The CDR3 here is CASSYRGQIWTWNSPLHF. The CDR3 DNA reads TGTGCCAGCAGCTACAGGGGGCAAATTTGGACTTGGAATTCACCCCTCCACTTT.